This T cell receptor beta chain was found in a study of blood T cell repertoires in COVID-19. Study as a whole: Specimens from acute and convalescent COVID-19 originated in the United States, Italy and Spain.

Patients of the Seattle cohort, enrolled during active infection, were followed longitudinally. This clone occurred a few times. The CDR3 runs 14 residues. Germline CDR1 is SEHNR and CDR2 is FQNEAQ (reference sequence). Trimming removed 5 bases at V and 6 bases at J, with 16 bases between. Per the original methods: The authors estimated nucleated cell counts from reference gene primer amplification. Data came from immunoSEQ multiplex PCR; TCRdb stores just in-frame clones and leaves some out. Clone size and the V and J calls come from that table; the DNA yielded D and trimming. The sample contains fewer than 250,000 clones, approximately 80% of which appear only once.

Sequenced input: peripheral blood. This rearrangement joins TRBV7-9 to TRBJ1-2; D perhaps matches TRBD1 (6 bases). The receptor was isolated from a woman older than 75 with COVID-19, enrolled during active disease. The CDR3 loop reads CASSPRNAGDGYTF. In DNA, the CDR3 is TGTGCCAGCAGCCCCCGGAACGCAGGGGATGGCTACACCTTC. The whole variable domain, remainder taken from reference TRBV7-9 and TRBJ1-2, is DTGVSQNPRHKITKRGQNVTFRCDPISEHNRLYWYRQTLGQGPEFLTYFQNEAQLEKSRLLSDRFSAERPKGSFSTLEIQRTEQGDSAMYLCASSPRNAGDGYTFGSGTRLTVV.